Listed here are 30 T cell receptor beta chains from one sample, sequenced in a study of blood T cell repertoires in COVID-19. Sequencing was performed with immunoSEQ multiplex PCR; in TCRdb, only in-frame clones are kept and a portion is missing. The table records 100,000 to 150,000 clones, almost 80% of them present only once. Sequencing input: peripheral blood. The receptors shown here come from a human donor in a cohort sampled during active COVID-19.

The CDR3 loop reads CASSREGALNTEAFF. The CDR3 DNA sequence: TGTGCCAGCAGCCGAGAAGGGGCCTTGAACACTGAAGCTTTCTTT. The rearrangement joins TRBV4-2 to TRBJ1-1; D is perhaps TRBD1 (5 bases). With 4 bases removed from V and 0 bases from J, the gap between germline ends came to 12 bases. Germline V gene sequence: CDR1 LGHNA, CDR2 YNFKEQ. This CDR3 is built from 15 residues.

The gene calls are TRBV7-8 and TRBJ2-1, with D possibly TRBD2 on 7 matching bases. The CDR3 covers 16 residues. CDR1 SGHVS and CDR2 FQNEAQ come from the germline V gene. Trimming stripped 1 base from V and 2 bases from J, with 12 bases between. In DNA form, the CDR3 reads TGTGCCAGCAGCTTAGGGCGGGGGCCCGCCTACAATGAGCAGTTCTTC. This encodes CASSLGRGPAYNEQFF.

The rearrangement links TRBV28 to TRBJ2-7; 9 positions agree with TRBD1. Germline V gene lookup returns CDR1 MDHEN and CDR2 SYDVKM. The CDR3 covers 14 residues. Trimming cost V 6 bases and J 7 bases; bases outside gene matches: 10. CDR3 amino acids: CASRSTGTGSEQYF. In DNA, the CDR3 is TGTGCCAGCAGATCCACCGGGACAGGGTCTGAGCAGTACTTC.

The genes are TRBV6-1 and TRBJ1-2; TRBD1 is a possible D gene (6 bases). V gave up 3 bases and J gave up 2 bases, with 13 bases separating them. Germline V lookup: CDR1 MNHNS, CDR2 SASEGT. This CDR3 spans 15 amino acids. CDR3 in amino acids: CASSEGTGINYGYTF. As DNA, the CDR3 is TGTGCCAGCAGTGAGGGTACAGGGATCAACTATGGCTACACCTTC.

This sequence joins TRBV6-5 and TRBJ1-2; a weak D match, TRBD1 (5 bases). V was cut by 0 bases and J by 4 bases, with 12 bases left in between. The germline V gene has CDR1 MNHEY and CDR2 SVGAGI. The CDR3 contains 15 residues. The CDR3 DNA reads TGTGCCAGCAGTTACTCGATCTCGGGGGTCTATGGCTACACCTTC. As protein: CASSYSISGVYGYTF.

V and J are TRBV7-9 and TRBJ2-5, with D possibly TRBD2 on 5 matching bases. The V end was cut by 1 base, the J end by 5 bases, with 17 bases between. From germline, CDR1 is SEHNR and CDR2 FQNEAQ (reference sequence). The CDR3 runs to 16 residues. The CDR3 bases are TGTGCCAGCAGCTTAGGGTCAGGACTCGACGGGGAGACCCAGTACTTC. Translating gives CASSLGSGLDGETQYF.

The chain links TRBV11-2 to TRBJ1-2; a weak D match, TRBD1 (5 bases). Germline CDR1 reads SGHAT; CDR2 reads FQNNGV. The CDR3 has 14 residues. The germline V and J ends were trimmed by 7 bases and 4 bases, with 16 bases remaining between them. CDR3 region: CASNGQGSLYGYTF. CDR3 DNA: TGTGCCAGCAACGGCCAGGGCTCTCTCTATGGCTACACCTTC.

The V gene is TRBV5-5, the J gene TRBJ2-7; D remains unclear. Per the germline V gene, CDR1 is SGHKS and CDR2 is YYEKEE (reference sequence). The CDR3 covers 14 residues. V was cut by 3 bases and J by 6 bases, with 16 bases left in between. The CDR3 loop is CASSSTRPGSEQYF. The CDR3, as DNA: TGTGCCAGCAGCTCGACAAGGCCCGGTAGCGAGCAGTACTTC.

The chain combines TRBV7-9 with TRBJ1-6, with a possible D match to TRBD1 (6 bases). Germline assignment: CDR1 SEHNR and CDR2 FQNEAQ (reference sequence). This CDR3 region has 17 residues. V shed 4 bases and J shed 5 bases, with 18 bases lying between them. The CDR3 sequence: CASSSPPYWDNNSPLHF. The CDR3 coding sequence is TGTGCCAGCAGCTCCCCCCCTTATTGGGACAATAATTCACCCCTCCACTTT.

This clone has just a few counts. The chain couples TRBV4-1 to TRBJ1-2; 8 bases are a match to TRBD1. The V segment lost 5 bases and the J segment 6 bases; nucleotides outside the gene matches: 8. The germline CDR1 and CDR2 sequences are MGHRA and YSYEKL. The CDR3 loop spans 14 amino acids. DNA for the CDR3: TGCGCCAGCAGCTCTCGGGACAGGACGGATGGCTACACCTTC. This codes for CASSSRDRTDGYTF.

The chain employs TRBV12-3 or TRBV12-4 and TRBJ2-1, with D perhaps matching TRBD2 (6 bases). This CDR3 region has 10 residues. V dropped 5 bases and J dropped 12 bases, with 8 bases sitting between them. CDR3 protein: CASSRERQFF. Written as DNA, the CDR3 is TGTGCCAGCAGTCGGGAGAGGCAGTTCTTC.

The rearrangement links TRBV6-2 or TRBV6-3 to TRBJ1-1; 11 bases are shared with TRBD1. V was clipped by 2 bases and J by 4 bases; unmatched bases: 9. Germline V gene lookup returns CDR1 MNHEY and CDR2 SVGEGT. This CDR3 comprises 17 residues. This chain's CDR3 is CASSYGGTGGVVTEAFF. The CDR3 coding sequence is TGTGCCAGCAGTTACGGCGGGACAGGGGGTGTCGTCACTGAAGCTTTCTTT.

J is TRBJ2-1 and V is TRBV13, with 7 bases lining up with TRBD1. V lost 5 bases and J lost 3; bases outside the gene matches: 10. The length of the CDR3 is 16 residues. Germline assignment: CDR1 PRHDT and CDR2 FYEKMQ (reference sequence). The DNA for the CDR3 is TGTGCCAGCAGCGCCCCCCTACGGGACAGCTACAATGAGCAGTTCTTC. This encodes CASSAPLRDSYNEQFF.

The genes are TRBV6-5 and TRBJ2-1; weak D call: TRBD2 (6 bases). Germline V lookup: CDR1 MNHEY, CDR2 SVGAGI. Trimming shortened V by 7 bases and J by 4 bases, and 14 bases separated the two germline ends. This CDR3 has 14 residues. DNA for the CDR3: TGTGCCAGCACTGGGGGGATTCGGTACAATGAGCAGTTCTTC. Translation gives CASTGGIRYNEQFF.

The V call is TRBV7-8, the J call TRBJ2-5, with D unresolved. The CDR3 totals 10 residues. V was pared by 6 bases and J by 5 bases, with 4 bases between. CDR1 and CDR2 from the germline V gene are SGHVS and FQNEAQ. The CDR3: CASSHETQYF. The CDR3 DNA is TGTGCCAGCAGTCATGAGACCCAGTACTTC.

This clone was counted once. The J gene is TRBJ1-1, the V gene TRBV7-6, with 7 bases identical to TRBD1. The CDR3 is made up of 13 amino acids. Per the germline V gene, CDR1 is SGHVS and CDR2 is FNYEAQ. Trimming took 6 bases from V and 7 from J; bases not matched to a gene: 8. CDR3: CASRLTGTDEAFF. In DNA form, the CDR3 reads TGTGCCAGCAGACTTACCGGGACAGATGAAGCTTTCTTT. Variable domain in full (rest from reference TRBV7-6 and TRBJ1-1): GAGVSQSPRYKVTKRGQDVALRCDPISGHVSLYWYRQALGQGPEFLTYFNYEAQQDKSGLPNDRFSAERPEGSISTLTIQRTEQRDSAMYRCASRLTGTDEAFFGQGTRLTVV.

CDR3 loop: CASSGRAGDEQYF. CDR3 DNA sequence: TGTGCCAGCAGCGGTCGGGCGGGAGACGAGCAGTACTTC. V gene TRBV25-1 combines with J gene TRBJ2-7; 7 bases agree with TRBD2. V dropped 6 bases and J dropped 5; count of bases not matched to a gene: 7. Germline V gene lookup returns CDR1 MGHDK and CDR2 SYGVNS. The length of the CDR3 is 13 residues.

This chain joins TRBV6-6 and TRBJ2-5; tentative D call: TRBD2 (6 bases). Trimming stripped 0 bases from V and 4 bases from J, with 12 bases between. Germline loops: CDR1 MNHNY, CDR2 SVGAGI (reference sequence). The CDR3 has 15 amino acids. CDR3 loop: CASSYSIGGTETQYF. The CDR3 nucleotides are TGTGCCAGCAGTTACTCCATCGGGGGAACAGAGACCCAGTACTTC.

This sequence joins TRBV12-3 or TRBV12-4 and TRBJ1-5, with no clear D. V was clipped by 0 bases and J by 4 bases, with 4 bases between them. The CDR3 spans 13 residues. The chain's CDR3 is CASSLATNQPQHF. CDR3 nucleotides: TGTGCCAGCAGTTTAGCAACTAATCAGCCCCAGCATTTT.

This chain links TRBV5-6 with TRBJ1-1; the D is unclear. V was cut by 4 bases and J by 0 bases, with 16 bases left in between. In germline, CDR1 is SGHDT, CDR2 YYEEEE. This CDR3 comprises 16 residues. CDR3: CASSANPVAMNTEAFF. In nucleotides, the CDR3 is TGTGCCAGCAGCGCCAATCCGGTCGCCATGAACACTGAAGCTTTCTTT.

The chain couples TRBV27 to TRBJ2-2, with 8 positions matching TRBD2. Germline loops: CDR1 MNHEY, CDR2 SMNVEV (reference sequence). There are 16 residues in the CDR3. V shed 4 bases, J shed 4 bases, and the junction held 8 bases outside the gene matches. CDR3 in amino acids: CASSWSGSAGTGELFF. CDR3 nucleotide sequence: TGTGCCAGCAGTTGGAGCGGGAGTGCTGGCACCGGGGAGCTGTTTTTT.

The chain couples TRBV6-2 or TRBV6-3 to TRBJ1-5, with 8 nucleotides matching TRBD1. Germline CDR1 is MNHEY and CDR2 is SVGEGT. The V segment lost 0 bases and the J segment 2 bases; nucleotides outside the gene matches: 12. There are 19 residues in the CDR3. CDR3 region: CASSYSQGASHEGNQPQHF. The CDR3 DNA follows: TGTGCCAGCAGTTACTCGCAGGGGGCGTCTCATGAGGGCAATCAGCCCCAGCATTTT.

This chain links TRBV7-9 with TRBJ1-4, with D uncertain. Trimming shortened V by 2 bases and J by 6 bases, and 13 bases separated the two germline ends. The germline V gene encodes CDR1 SEHNR and CDR2 FQNEAQ (reference sequence). The CDR3 has 15 residues. The CDR3 bases are TGTGCCAGCAGCTTATGGCGGCGTGGGTATGAAAAACTGTTTTTT. Amino acid sequence: CASSLWRRGYEKLFF.

This clone was observed once. V gene TRBV4-2 combines with J gene TRBJ2-1; 7 bases align to TRBD2. The CDR3 is 16 residues long. Germline-derived CDR1 and CDR2 are LGHNA and YNFKEQ. Trimming cost V 0 bases and J 8 bases; bases outside gene matches: 10. The CDR3 sequence is CASSQEEALAIDEQFF. In nucleotides, the CDR3 is TGTGCCAGCAGCCAAGAAGAAGCACTAGCGATCGATGAGCAGTTCTTC.

The CDR3 reads CASRDSQGQPQHF. The CDR3, as DNA: TGTGCCAGCAGGGATTCACAGGGCCAGCCCCAGCATTTT. The chain employs TRBV2 and TRBJ1-5; weak D call: TRBD1 (6 bases). V was clipped by 6 bases and J by 7 bases, with 13 bases between them. The CDR3 extends over 13 amino acids. Germline assignment: CDR1 SNHLY and CDR2 FYNNEI. Combining the CDR3 with reference TRBV2 and TRBJ1-5 gives the whole variable domain EPEVTQTPSHQVTQMGQEVILRCVPISNHLYFYWYRQILGQKVEFLVSFYNNEISEKSEIFDDQFSVERPDGSNFTLKIRSTKLEDSAMYFCASRDSQGQPQHFGDGTRLSIL.

The chain has TRBV3-1 (or the pseudogene TRBV3-2) and TRBJ1-4; tentative D call: TRBD1 (6 bases). V lost 4 bases and J 5 bases, leaving 11 bases between the germline ends. The germline V gene encodes CDR1 LGHDT and CDR2 YNNKEL (reference sequence). This CDR3 contains 14 residues. In nucleotides, the CDR3 is TGTGCCAGCAGCCTTCGTCAGGGGAATGAAAAACTGTTTTTT. It codes for CASSLRQGNEKLFF.

The rearrangement joins TRBV27 to TRBJ2-1; 8 bases line up with TRBD2. Losses at the gene ends were 6 bases for V and 0 bases for J; bases not matched to a gene: 4. Looked up from germline, CDR1 is MNHEY and CDR2 is SMNVEV (reference sequence). CDR3 length equals 15 residues. CDR3 nucleotide sequence: TGTGCCAGCAGCGGGGGGGGAGGCTCCTACAATGAGCAGTTCTTC. This gives the protein CASSGGGGSYNEQFF.

Turning to this clone: One end of the junction is discordant with germline, which a read error may explain. V gene TRBV6-2 or TRBV6-3 combines with J gene TRBJ1-5; D gene unclear. This CDR3 is built from 15 residues. Germline lookup yields CDR1 MNHEY and CDR2 SVGEGT. DNA for the CDR3: TGTGCCAGCACTTACTCCGGTACGGGGAATCAGCCCCAGCATTTT. This codes for CASTYSGTGNQPQHF.

The rearrangement uses TRBV7-2 and TRBJ2-4, with a tentative D call TRBD1 (6 bases). Per the germline V gene, CDR1 is SGHTA and CDR2 is FQGNSA. The CDR3 is 12 residues long. V was clipped by 6 bases and J by 13 bases, with 16 bases between them. CDR3 sequence: CASSWGLGRQYF. In DNA form, the CDR3 reads TGTGCCAGCAGTTGGGGGCTGGGACGGCAGTACTTC.

Here the CDR3 DNA reads TGTGCCAGCAGCTTAGAGGGGGGGCAGACAGATACGCAGTATTTT. Amino acid sequence: CASSLEGGQTDTQYF. The chain carries TRBV7-9 and TRBJ2-3; a possible D gene is TRBD2 (7 bases). V lost 1 base and J lost 3, with 11 bases in between. The CDR3 extends over 15 amino acids. Germline V gene lookup returns CDR1 SEHNR and CDR2 FQNEAQ (reference sequence).